This T cell receptor beta chain was observed in a study of Ad26.COV2.S vaccination and SARS-CoV-2 variants (dated by TCRdb to about 2021). Turning to the overall study: Donors in the vaccine arm were drawn from COV1001, a phase I-IIa trial of Ad26.COV2.S in healthy adults that was multicentre, randomized, double-blind and placebo-controlled. Ad26.COV2.S was administered intramuscularly at a dose of 5x10^10 or 1x10^11 viral particles, either as one shot or as two shots given 56 days apart. Sequencing of the TCRbeta repertoire served to evaluate the specificity and breadth of SARS-CoV-2-reactive T cell receptors following Ad26.COV2.S vaccination. A total of 32 samples were included in the TCR-sequenced set, comprising about 20 Ad26.COV2.S vaccine recipients, 5 placebo recipients and 8 SARS-CoV-2 convalescent individuals. Participants in the trial were split at random into five groups of five each, receiving low-dose or high-dose Ad26.COV2.S once or twice, or else placebo on both occasions. Throughout the experiments and outcome assessment, investigators stayed blinded to trial group allocation. The paper as a whole reports these results and caveats: The authors noted that total T cell responses may have been underestimated by the TCR breadth and depth analyses. After vaccination, spike-specific CD8+ and CD4+ T cell responses were reported to show substantial breadth. The study was not powered to compare responses between vaccine doses or regimens. Vaccine and placebo recipients had comparable non-spike TCR breadth, which fits with the vaccine containing only spike. Spike-specific TCR breadth was higher in Ad26.COV2.S recipients than in placebo recipients (P = 0.0014).

This clone has just one count. Its antigen specificity is not known. The input lacks base qualities; no much larger clone sits a single base away. TCRbeta CDR3 regions were sequenced with the immunoSEQ Assay. After extraction, genomic DNA underwent amplification by bias-controlled multiplex PCR, followed by high-throughput sequencing. The study's own analysis went as follows. Collapsing and filtering of sequences were performed to quantify the absolute abundance of each unique TCRbeta CDR3 region. T cell fraction was estimated by normalizing TCRbeta template counts to usable DNA, with usable DNA measured through amplification of reference genes found in all nucleated cells. Repertoire TCRs were annotated as SARS-CoV-2-specific when V gene, CDR3 amino acid sequence and J gene were exactly matched to a known reactive TCR set. The reference SARS-CoV-2 TCR set came from MIRA and was filtered for enrichment in COVID-19-positive ImmuneCODE repertoires, removing public or cross-reactive TCRs. Using the MIRA antigens, annotated TCRs were further analysed by specific ORF or by position within an ORF. Depth was the summed frequency of annotated unique rearrangements, while breadth was defined as annotated unique rearrangements over total unique productive rearrangements. Two-sided Wilcoxon rank-sum tests were applied when comparing TCR breadth between groups. Not all clones reach the TCRdb copy of this immuneACCESS table, which keeps in-frame sequences only. Checked studies attribute under half of the gap to unresolved V genes and leave the rest unexplained. V, J and clone size reflect that table, while D and trimming were determined from the DNA. The sample table shows 300,000 to 400,000 clones, and around nine tenths are seen once. The ten biggest clones cover roughly 10% of the sample.

Reading the label with the study, this specimen's treatment or condition is: some 20 received Ad26.COV2.S at low or high dose, single or two shots; about 5 received placebo; per-sample allocation not given. For vaccine and placebo recipients, repertoires were sequenced using samples collected on day 63 after the first injection. Between 29 July and 7 August 2020, Cohort 1b enrolled approximately 26 adults aged 18-55 years at one site in Boston, USA. As a vaccine, Ad26.COV2.S was a replication-incompetent adenovirus type 26 vector that expressed a prefusion-stabilized SARS-CoV-2 spike protein derived from the original Wuhan strain. Here V drops 4 bases and J drops 7 bases, and the junction holds 8 bases not matched to any gene. CDR1 and CDR2, looked up from the germline V gene (reference sequence), are LGHDT and YNNKEL. The CDR3 contains 15 residues, cysteine and phenylalanine counted. Only CDR3 DNA is held: 45 bases, read in frame from base 1.

This sequence uses TRBV3-1 (or the pseudogene TRBV3-2) and TRBJ2-7; the central 12 bases match TRBD2. This TCR derives from a person between 18 and 65 years old who received the Ad26.COV2.S COVID-19 vaccine or a placebo. Sequencing used peripheral blood, obtained in a trial of Ad26.COV2.S vaccine versus placebo. Here is the DNA: TGTGCCAGCAGCCCCAGACTAGCGGGAGTTGAGGAGCAGTACTTC. Translated, this is CASSPRLAGVEEQYF.